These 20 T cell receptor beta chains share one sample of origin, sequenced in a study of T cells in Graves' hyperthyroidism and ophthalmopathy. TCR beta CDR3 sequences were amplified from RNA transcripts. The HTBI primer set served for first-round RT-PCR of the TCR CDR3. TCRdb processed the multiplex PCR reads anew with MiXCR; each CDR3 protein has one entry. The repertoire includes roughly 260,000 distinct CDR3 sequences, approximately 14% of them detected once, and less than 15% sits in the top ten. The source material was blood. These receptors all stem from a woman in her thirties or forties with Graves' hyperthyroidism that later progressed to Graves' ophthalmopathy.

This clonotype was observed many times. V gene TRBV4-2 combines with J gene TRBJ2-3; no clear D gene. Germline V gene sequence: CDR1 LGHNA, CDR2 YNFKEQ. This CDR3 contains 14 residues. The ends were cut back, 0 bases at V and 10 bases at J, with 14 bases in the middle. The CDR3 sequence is CASSQDKVRIPQYF. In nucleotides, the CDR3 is TGTGCCAGCAGCCAAGATAAAGTTCGGATCCCGCAGTATTTT.

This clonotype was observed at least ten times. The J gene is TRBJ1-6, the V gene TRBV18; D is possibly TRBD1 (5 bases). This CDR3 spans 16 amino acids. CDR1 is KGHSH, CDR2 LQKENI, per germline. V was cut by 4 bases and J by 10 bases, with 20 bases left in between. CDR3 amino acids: CASSLSGTDLNSPLHF. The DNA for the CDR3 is TGTGCCAGCTCACTCTCCGGGACCGATCTTAACTCACCCCTCCACTTT.

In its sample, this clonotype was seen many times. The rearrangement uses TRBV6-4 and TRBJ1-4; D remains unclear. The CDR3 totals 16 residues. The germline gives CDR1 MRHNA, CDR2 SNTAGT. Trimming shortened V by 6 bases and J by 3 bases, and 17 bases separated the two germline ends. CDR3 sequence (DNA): TGTGCCAGCAGCCGATTCGCCAGGAGATCTAATGAAAAACTGTTTTTT. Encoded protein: CASSRFARRSNEKLFF.

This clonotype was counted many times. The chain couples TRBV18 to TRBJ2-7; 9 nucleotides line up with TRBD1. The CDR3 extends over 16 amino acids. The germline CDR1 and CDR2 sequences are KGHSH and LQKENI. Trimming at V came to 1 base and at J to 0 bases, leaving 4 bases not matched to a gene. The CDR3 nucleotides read TGTGCCAGCTCACCACTGAAGACAGGGGGCTCCTACGAGCAGTACTTC. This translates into CASSPLKTGGSYEQYF.

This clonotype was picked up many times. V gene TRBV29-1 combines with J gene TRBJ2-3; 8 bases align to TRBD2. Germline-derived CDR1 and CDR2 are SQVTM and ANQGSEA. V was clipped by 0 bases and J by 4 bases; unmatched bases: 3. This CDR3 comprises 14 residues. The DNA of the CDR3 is TGCAGCGTTGAAGACGGGAGGGCCCCAGATACGCAGTATTTT. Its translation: CSVEDGRAPDTQYF.

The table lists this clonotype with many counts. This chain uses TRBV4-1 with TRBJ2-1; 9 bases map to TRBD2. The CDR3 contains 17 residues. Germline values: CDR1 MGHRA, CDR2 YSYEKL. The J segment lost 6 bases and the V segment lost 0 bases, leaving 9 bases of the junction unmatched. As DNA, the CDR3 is TGCGCCAGCAGCCAAGAACGCGGGAGGGCCTGGGGCAATGAGCAGTTCTTC. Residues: CASSQERGRAWGNEQFF.

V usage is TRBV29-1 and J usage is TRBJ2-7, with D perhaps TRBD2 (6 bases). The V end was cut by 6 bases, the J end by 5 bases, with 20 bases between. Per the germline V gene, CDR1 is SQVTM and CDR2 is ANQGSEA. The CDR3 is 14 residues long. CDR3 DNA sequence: TGCAGCGTGGGGGGACCAGCCTTGCGGGACGAGCAGTACTTC. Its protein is CSVGGPALRDEQYF.

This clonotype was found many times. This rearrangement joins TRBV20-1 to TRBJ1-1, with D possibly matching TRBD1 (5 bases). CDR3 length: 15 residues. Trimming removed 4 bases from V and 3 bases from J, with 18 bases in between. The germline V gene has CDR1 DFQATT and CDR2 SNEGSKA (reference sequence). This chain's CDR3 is CSAKREGHGDTEAFF. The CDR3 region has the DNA TGCAGTGCTAAACGGGAGGGGCATGGGGACACTGAAGCTTTCTTT.

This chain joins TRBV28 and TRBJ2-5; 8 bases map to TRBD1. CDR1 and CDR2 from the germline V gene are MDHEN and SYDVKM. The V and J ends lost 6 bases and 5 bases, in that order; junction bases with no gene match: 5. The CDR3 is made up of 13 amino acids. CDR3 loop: CASRLRQGETQYF. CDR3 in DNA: TGTGCCAGCAGGCTGAGACAGGGGGAGACCCAGTACTTC.

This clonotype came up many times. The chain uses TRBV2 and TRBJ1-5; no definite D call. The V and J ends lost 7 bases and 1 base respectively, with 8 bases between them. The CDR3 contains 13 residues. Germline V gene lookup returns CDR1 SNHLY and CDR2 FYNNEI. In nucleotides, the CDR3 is TGTGCCAGCAATCCGAAGAGCAATCAGCCCCAGCATTTT. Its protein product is CASNPKSNQPQHF.

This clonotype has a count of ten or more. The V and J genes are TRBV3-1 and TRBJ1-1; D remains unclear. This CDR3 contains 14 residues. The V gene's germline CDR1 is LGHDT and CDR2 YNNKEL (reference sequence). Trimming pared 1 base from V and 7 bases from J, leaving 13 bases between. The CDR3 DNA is TGTGCCAGCAGCCAAGGGAGTCGGGGTGTTGAAGCTTTCTTT. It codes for CASSQGSRGVEAFF.

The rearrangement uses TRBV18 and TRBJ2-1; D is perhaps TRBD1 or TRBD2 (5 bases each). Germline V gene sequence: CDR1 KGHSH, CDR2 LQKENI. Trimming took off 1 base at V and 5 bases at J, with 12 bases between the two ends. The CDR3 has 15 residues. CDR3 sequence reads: CASSPLQGPHNEQFF. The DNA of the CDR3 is TGTGCCAGCTCACCACTGCAGGGACCCCACAATGAGCAGTTCTTC.

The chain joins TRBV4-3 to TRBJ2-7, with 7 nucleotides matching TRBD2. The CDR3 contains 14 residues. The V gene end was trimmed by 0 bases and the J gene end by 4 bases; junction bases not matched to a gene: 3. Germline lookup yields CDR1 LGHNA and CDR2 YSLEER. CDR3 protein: CASSQEWTRYEQYF. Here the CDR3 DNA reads TGCGCCAGCAGCCAAGAGTGGACTAGGTACGAGCAGTACTTC.

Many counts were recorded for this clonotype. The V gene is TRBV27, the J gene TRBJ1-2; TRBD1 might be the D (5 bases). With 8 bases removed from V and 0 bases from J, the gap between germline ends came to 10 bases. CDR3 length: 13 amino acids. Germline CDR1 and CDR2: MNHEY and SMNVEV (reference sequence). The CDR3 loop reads CASGTAANYGYTF. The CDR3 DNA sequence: TGTGCCAGCGGGACCGCCGCTAACTATGGCTACACCTTC.

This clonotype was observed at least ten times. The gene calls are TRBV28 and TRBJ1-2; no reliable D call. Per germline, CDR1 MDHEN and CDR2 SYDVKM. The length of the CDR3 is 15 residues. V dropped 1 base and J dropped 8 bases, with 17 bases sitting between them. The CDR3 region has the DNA TGTGCCAGCAGTTTATCCTCGACGAGAGGCAGGGGCTACACCTTC. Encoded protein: CASSLSSTRGRGYTF.

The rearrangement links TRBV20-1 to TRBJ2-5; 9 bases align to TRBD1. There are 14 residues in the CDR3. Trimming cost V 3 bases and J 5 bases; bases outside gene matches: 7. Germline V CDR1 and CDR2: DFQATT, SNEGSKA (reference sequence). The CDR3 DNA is TGCAGTGCTAGTCCCACAGGGGGCTGGGAGACCCAGTACTTC. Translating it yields CSASPTGGWETQYF.

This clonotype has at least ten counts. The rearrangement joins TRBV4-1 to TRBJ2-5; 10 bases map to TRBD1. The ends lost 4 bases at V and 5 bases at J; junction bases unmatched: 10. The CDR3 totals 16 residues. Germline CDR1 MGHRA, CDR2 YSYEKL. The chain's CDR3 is CASSRWPTGGIETQYF. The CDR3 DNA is TGCGCCAGCAGCCGCTGGCCGACAGGGGGCATCGAGACCCAGTACTTC.

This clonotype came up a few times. CDR3 in amino acids: CASSYSLPTYNEQFF. For the CDR3, the DNA is TGTGCCAGCAGTTACAGTTTACCCACCTACAATGAGCAGTTCTTC. The J gene is TRBJ2-1, the V gene TRBV6-5; D not resolved. The CDR3 totals 15 residues. Trimming removed 2 bases from V and 2 bases from J, with 10 bases in between. The germline gives CDR1 MNHEY, CDR2 SVGAGI.

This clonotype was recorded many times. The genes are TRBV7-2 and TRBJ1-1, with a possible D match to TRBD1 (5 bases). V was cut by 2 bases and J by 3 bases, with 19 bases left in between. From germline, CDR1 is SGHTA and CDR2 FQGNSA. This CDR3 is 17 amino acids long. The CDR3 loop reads CASSLRGVGGSHTEAFF. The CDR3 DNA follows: TGTGCCAGCAGCTTAAGGGGCGTCGGGGGGAGTCACACTGAAGCTTTCTTT.

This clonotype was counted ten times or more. The CDR3 nucleotides read TGTGCCACCAGCCCGGCGATTAGCGGGAGTTACAATGAGCAGTTCTTC. Translating gives CATSPAISGSYNEQFF. The gene calls are TRBV15 and TRBJ2-1, with TRBD2 matching over 9 bases. With V trimmed by 5 bases and J by 4 bases, 9 bases remained unmatched. The CDR3 runs to 16 residues. In germline, CDR1 is LNHNV, CDR2 YYDKDF (reference sequence).